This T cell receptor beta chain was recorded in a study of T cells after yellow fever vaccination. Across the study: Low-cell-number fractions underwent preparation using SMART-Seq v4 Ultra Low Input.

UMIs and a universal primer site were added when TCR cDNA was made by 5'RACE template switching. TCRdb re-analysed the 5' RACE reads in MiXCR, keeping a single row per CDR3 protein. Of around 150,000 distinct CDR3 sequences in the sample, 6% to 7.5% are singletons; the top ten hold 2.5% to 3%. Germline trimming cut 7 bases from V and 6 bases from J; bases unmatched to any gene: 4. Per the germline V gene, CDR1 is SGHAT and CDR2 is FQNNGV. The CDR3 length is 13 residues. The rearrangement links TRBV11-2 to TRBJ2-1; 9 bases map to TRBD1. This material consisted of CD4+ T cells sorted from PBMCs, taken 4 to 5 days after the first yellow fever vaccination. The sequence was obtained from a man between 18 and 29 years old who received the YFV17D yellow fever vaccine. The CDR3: CASNLGQGNEQFF. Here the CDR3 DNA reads TGTGCCAGCAACTTGGGACAGGGCAATGAGCAGTTCTTC.